This is a list of T cell receptor beta chains from one sample in a study of T-cell reconstitution after alpha-beta-depleted transplantation in children. Each CDR3 protein is one row after TCRdb ran MiXCR on the PCR reads. Among hundreds of thousands of distinct CDR3 sequences, about 16% were seen once, and the ten largest hold just under 5%. Material: PBMCs, mostly from graft donor cells, obtained 360 days after TCRalphabeta/CD19-depleted stem cell transplant. The source is a male patient between 10 and 17 years old who had a stem cell transplant for acute lymphoblastic leukemia, so the T cells may come from the graft donor. Each CDR3 is given with its conserved first and last residue. D genes are given only for firm matches. Clone size is given for some rows only: seen once, a few or many times, or a class if the clone is expanded.

d_gene: TRBD2
v_gene: TRBV12-3/TRBV12-4
abundance: few
j_gene: TRBJ2-1
CDR3aa: CASTQLAGGINEQFF
CDR3nt: TGTGCCAGCACCCAACTAGCGGGAGGGATAAATGAGCAGTTCTTC

d_gene: NA
v_gene: TRBV5-1
abundance: many
j_gene: TRBJ2-2
CDR3aa: CASSLARNTGELFF
CDR3nt: TGCGCCAGCAGCTTGGCGCGGAACACCGGGGAGCTGTTTTTT

d_gene: TRBD2
v_gene: TRBV29-1
abundance: few
j_gene: TRBJ2-3
CDR3aa: CSDLSGNLGTDTQYF
CDR3nt: TGCAGCGACCTTAGCGGGAACCTCGGCACAGATACGCAGTATTTT

d_gene: NA
v_gene: TRBV7-2
abundance: NA
j_gene: TRBJ2-3
CDR3aa: CASSLAGWGTDTQYF
CDR3nt: TGTGCCAGCAGCTTAGCGGGTTGGGGCACAGATACGCAGTATTTT

d_gene: TRBD2
v_gene: TRBV13
abundance: many
j_gene: TRBJ2-1
CDR3aa: CASSTGLRLAGGYNEQFF
CDR3nt: TGTGCCAGCAGCACTGGACTTCGACTAGCGGGAGGGTACAATGAGCAGTTCTTC

d_gene: TRBD2
v_gene: TRBV5-1
abundance: many
j_gene: TRBJ2-7
CDR3aa: CASSLAGPPYEQYF
CDR3nt: TGTGCCAGCAGTTTAGCGGGCCCGCCCTACGAGCAGTACTTC

d_gene: TRBD1
v_gene: TRBV5-1
abundance: NA
j_gene: TRBJ2-5
CDR3aa: CASSSRGQGETQYF
CDR3nt: TGCGCCAGCAGCAGCAGGGGGCAAGGAGAGACCCAGTACTTC

d_gene: TRBD2
v_gene: TRBV7-2
abundance: few
j_gene: TRBJ2-1
CDR3aa: CASSLRFGTSGANEQFF
CDR3nt: TGTGCCAGCAGCTTAAGGTTTGGGACTAGCGGGGCCAATGAGCAGTTCTTC

d_gene: NA
v_gene: TRBV18
abundance: few
j_gene: TRBJ1-2
CDR3aa: CASSPGRGGYTF
CDR3nt: TGTGCCAGCTCACCAGGAAGGGGAGGCTACACCTTC

d_gene: TRBD2
v_gene: TRBV4-2
abundance: few
j_gene: TRBJ2-2
CDR3aa: CASSHAGGGGELFF
CDR3nt: TGTGCCAGCAGCCACGCGGGAGGGGGCGGGGAGCTGTTTTTT

d_gene: NA
v_gene: TRBV12-3/TRBV12-4
abundance: few
j_gene: TRBJ1-5
CDR3aa: CASSFISSNQPQHF
CDR3nt: TGTGCCAGCAGTTTTATCAGTTCCAATCAGCCCCAGCATTTT

d_gene: TRBD2
v_gene: TRBV7-3
abundance: NA
j_gene: TRBJ2-3
CDR3aa: CASHSGASTDTQYF
CDR3nt: TGTGCCAGCCATAGCGGGGCAAGCACAGATACGCAGTATTTT

d_gene: TRBD2
v_gene: TRBV13
abundance: many
j_gene: TRBJ2-5
CDR3aa: CASSRAGGFVETQYF
CDR3nt: TGTGCCAGCAGCCGAGCGGGAGGCTTTGTAGAGACCCAGTACTTC

d_gene: NA
v_gene: TRBV2
abundance: NA
j_gene: TRBJ2-6
CDR3aa: CASRISRTGTTSGANVLTF
CDR3nt: TGTGCCAGCAGAATATCACGGACAGGGACTACTTCTGGGGCCAACGTCCTGACTTTC

d_gene: NA
v_gene: TRBV20-1
abundance: few
j_gene: TRBJ2-7
CDR3aa: CSARVGAYEQYF
CDR3nt: TGCAGTGCTAGAGTGGGGGCCTACGAGCAGTACTTC

d_gene: NA
v_gene: TRBV5-5
abundance: few
j_gene: TRBJ2-7
CDR3aa: CASRPGPQGAYEQYF
CDR3nt: TGTGCCAGCAGGCCTGGCCCACAGGGTGCCTACGAGCAGTACTTC

d_gene: TRBD1
v_gene: TRBV4-2
abundance: many
j_gene: TRBJ2-4
CDR3aa: CASSQDRTGLNKNIQYF
CDR3nt: TGTGCCAGCAGCCAAGACAGGACAGGCCTGAACAAAAACATTCAGTACTTC

d_gene: NA
v_gene: TRBV7-9
abundance: NA
j_gene: TRBJ2-1
CDR3aa: CASSPGQAQFF
CDR3nt: TGTGCCAGCAGCCCCGGGCAGGCGCAGTTCTTC

d_gene: TRBD1
v_gene: TRBV7-2
abundance: NA
j_gene: TRBJ1-5
CDR3aa: CASSPGRQGHQPQHF
CDR3nt: TGTGCCAGCAGCCCCGGCAGACAGGGACATCAGCCCCAGCATTTT

d_gene: NA
v_gene: TRBV29-1
abundance: many
j_gene: TRBJ2-1
CDR3aa: CSVDLGPGGLF
CDR3nt: TGCAGCGTTGATCTGGGACCTGGGGGACTCTTC

d_gene: TRBD1
v_gene: TRBV10-3
abundance: few
j_gene: TRBJ1-2
CDR3aa: CAISESGTGHYGYTF
CDR3nt: TGTGCCATCAGTGAGTCAGGGACAGGCCATTATGGCTACACCTTC

d_gene: TRBD2
v_gene: TRBV7-3
abundance: few
j_gene: TRBJ2-2
CDR3aa: CASSPVGLARGELFF
CDR3nt: TGTGCCAGCAGCCCAGTAGGACTAGCCCGCGGGGAGCTGTTTTTT

d_gene: TRBD2
v_gene: TRBV5-1
abundance: NA
j_gene: TRBJ2-3
CDR3aa: CASRYLGGRALGDTQYF
CDR3nt: TGCGCCAGCAGGTATTTGGGCGGGAGGGCCCTCGGAGATACGCAGTATTTT

d_gene: NA
v_gene: TRBV29-1
abundance: many
j_gene: TRBJ2-2
CDR3aa: CSVIGTGELFF
CDR3nt: TGCAGCGTTATTGGGACCGGGGAGCTGTTTTTT

d_gene: NA
v_gene: TRBV12-3/TRBV12-4
abundance: many
j_gene: TRBJ2-1
CDR3aa: CASSSLDEQFF
CDR3nt: TGTGCCAGCAGTTCTCTCGATGAGCAGTTCTTC